The entry that follows covers one T cell receptor beta chain sequence. Its antigen is undetermined. These data are taken from a study of cytomegalovirus exposure and HLA in healthy donors. Whole-study context: Ancestry clustering placed about four fifths of several hundred genotyped donors in the Caucasian-associated cluster. Study observations and caveats: According to the study, 150 to 200 TCR beta chains were cytomegalovirus-associated. A later analysis reported that several of the most significant clusters appeared to be linked to common viral pathogens, among them Epstein-Barr virus.

CDR1 is SGHTA and CDR2 is FQGNSA in the germline V gene. V was shortened by 5 bases and J by 3 bases, with 17 bases between the two germline ends. This CDR3 contains 17 residues. In the PCR, 60 Vbeta and 13 Jbeta primers were used. Using immunoSEQ multiplex PCR, the repertoire was profiled, and TCRdb retains in-frame clones only, with some absent. The repertoire holds 35,000 to 45,000 clones, with about 50% as singletons. The gene calls are TRBV7-2 and TRBJ1-6, with D unclear. Material for sequencing was PBMCs. This clonotype was obtained from a human donor in good health. CDR3 sequence: CASSPLSPVVYNSPLHF. The CDR3, as DNA: TGTGCCAGCAGCCCCCTTTCTCCGGTGGTCTATAATTCACCCCTCCACTTT.